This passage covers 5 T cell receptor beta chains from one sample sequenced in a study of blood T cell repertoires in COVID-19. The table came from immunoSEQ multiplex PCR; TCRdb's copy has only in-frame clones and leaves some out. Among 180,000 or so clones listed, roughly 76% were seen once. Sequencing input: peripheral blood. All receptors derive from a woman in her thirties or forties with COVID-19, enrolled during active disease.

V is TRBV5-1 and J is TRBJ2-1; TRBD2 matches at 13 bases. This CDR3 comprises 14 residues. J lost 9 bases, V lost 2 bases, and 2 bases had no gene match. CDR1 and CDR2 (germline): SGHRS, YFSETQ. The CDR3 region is CASSLLAGGSEQFF. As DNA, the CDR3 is TGCGCCAGCAGCTTACTAGCGGGAGGGAGTGAGCAGTTCTTC.

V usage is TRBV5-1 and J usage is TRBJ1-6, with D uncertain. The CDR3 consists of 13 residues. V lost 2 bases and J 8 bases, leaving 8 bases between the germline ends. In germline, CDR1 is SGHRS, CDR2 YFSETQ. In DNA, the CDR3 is TGCGCCAGCAGCTTAAACGGGGATTCACCCCTCCACTTT. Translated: CASSLNGDSPLHF.

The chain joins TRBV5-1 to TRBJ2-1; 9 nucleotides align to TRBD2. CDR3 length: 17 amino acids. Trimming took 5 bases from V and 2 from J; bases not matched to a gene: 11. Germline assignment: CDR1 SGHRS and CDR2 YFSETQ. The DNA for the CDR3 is TGCGCCAGCAGGTCTAATTTAGCGGGAGTCCCCTACAATGAGCAGTTCTTC. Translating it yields CASRSNLAGVPYNEQFF.

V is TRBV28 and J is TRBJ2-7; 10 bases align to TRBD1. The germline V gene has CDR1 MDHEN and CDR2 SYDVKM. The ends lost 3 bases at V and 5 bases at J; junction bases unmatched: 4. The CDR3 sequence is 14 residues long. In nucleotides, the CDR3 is TGTGCCAGCAGTTTGAACGGACAGGGGGACGAGCAGTACTTC. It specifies CASSLNGQGDEQYF.

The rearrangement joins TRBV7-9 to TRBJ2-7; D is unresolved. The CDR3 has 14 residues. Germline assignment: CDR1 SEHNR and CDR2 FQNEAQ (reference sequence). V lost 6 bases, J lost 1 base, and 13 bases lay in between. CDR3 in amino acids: CASSTRPESYEQYF. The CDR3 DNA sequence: TGTGCCAGCAGTACCCGTCCAGAATCCTACGAGCAGTACTTC.